The 18 T cell receptor beta chains reported below all come from one sample, sequenced in a study of B cell selection in AIRE deficiency. CD4+CD127+ cells were sorted as the conventional CD4 T cells. Data came from immunoSEQ multiplex PCR; TCRdb stores just in-frame clones and leaves some out. The table lists tens of thousands of clones, less than 97% of them singletons, with around 0.22% in the top ten. Source material: CD4+CD127+ conventional T cells sorted from PBMCs. These receptors all stem from a human donor in good health.

V gene TRBV28 combines with J gene TRBJ2-2; 15 bases align to TRBD2. The length of the CDR3 is 17 residues. V dropped 4 bases and J dropped 4; count of bases not matched to a gene: 4. The germline V gene has CDR1 MDHEN and CDR2 SYDVKM. CDR3 residues: CASSSGTSGRFTGELFF. The CDR3 DNA follows: TGTGCCAGCAGTTCCGGGACTAGCGGGAGGTTCACCGGGGAGCTGTTTTTT.

This rearrangement joins TRBV14 to TRBJ2-3; D is undetermined. V was shortened by 4 bases and J by 0 bases, with 14 bases between the two germline ends. The CDR3 consists of 16 residues. Germline V lookup: CDR1 SGHDN, CDR2 FVKESK. The CDR3 here is CASSPIGPASTDTQYF. The CDR3 bases are TGTGCCAGCAGCCCAATCGGCCCGGCTAGCACAGATACGCAGTATTTT. The full variable domain, its missing parts supplied by reference TRBV14 and TRBJ2-3, is EAGVTQFPSHSVIEKGQTVTLRCDPISGHDNLYWYRRVMGKEIKFLLHFVKESKQDESGMPNNRFLAERTGGTYSTLKVQPAELEDSGVYFCASSPIGPASTDTQYFGPGTRLTVL.

This clone was seen only once. The V gene is TRBV18, the J gene TRBJ2-7, with unresolved D. Germline-derived CDR1 and CDR2 are KGHSH and LQKENI. The V and J ends lost 3 bases and 7 bases respectively, with 16 bases between them. This CDR3 is 14 amino acids long. For the CDR3, the DNA is TGTGCCAGCTCACCCGCCCCTGGGGTCTGGGAGCAGTACTTC. It codes for CASSPAPGVWEQYF.

The chain uses TRBV9 and TRBJ2-3; no firm D call. The CDR3 length is 13 residues. Trimming took 4 bases from V and 6 from J, leaving 12 bases between them. Germline assignment: CDR1 SGDLS and CDR2 YYNGEE. Here the CDR3 DNA reads TGTGCCAGCAGCCCTACTCCGTCGGATACGCAGTATTTT. This sequence encodes CASSPTPSDTQYF.

The CDR3 DNA follows: TGTGCCAGCAGCCAAGACGGTCTCAAGGATTCACCCCTCCACTTT. Translation: CASSQDGLKDSPLHF. The chain joins TRBV4-2 to TRBJ1-6; no clear D gene. The V end lost 0 bases, the J end lost 8 bases, and 11 bases lay between the germline ends. The CDR3 contains 15 residues. The germline V gene encodes CDR1 LGHNA and CDR2 YNFKEQ.

The chain links TRBV2 to TRBJ2-7; D could derive from TRBD1 or TRBD2 (5 bases each). V was clipped by 7 bases and J by 6 bases, with 16 bases between them. There are 13 residues in the CDR3. The germline CDR1 and CDR2 sequences are SNHLY and FYNNEI. CDR3 coding DNA: TGTGCCAGCATGGTCGGGGCCGCTGGCGAGCAGTACTTC. This codes for CASMVGAAGEQYF.

V gene TRBV28 combines with J gene TRBJ1-2, with D maybe TRBD1 (6 bases). This CDR3 comprises 15 residues. V was shortened by 7 bases and J by 2 bases, with 17 bases between the two germline ends. The V gene's germline CDR1 is MDHEN and CDR2 SYDVKM. The CDR3 bases are TGTGCCAGCATCCACCAGCGGGGGCAGAACTATGGCTACACCTTC. As protein: CASIHQRGQNYGYTF.

CDR3 residues: CASSPGQGADTQYF. CDR3 nucleotides: TGTGCCAGCAGCCCGGGACAGGGCGCAGATACGCAGTATTTT. This sequence joins TRBV5-5 and TRBJ2-3; 9 bases agree with TRBD1. The CDR3 covers 14 residues. Germline CDR1 reads SGHKS; CDR2 reads YYEKEE (reference sequence). Losses at the gene ends were 4 bases for V and 4 bases for J; bases not matched to a gene: 4.

This chain connects TRBV7-2 to TRBJ1-1, with 11 positions matching TRBD1. V trimming: 5 bases; J trimming: 10 bases; junction bases outside the gene matches: 9. The CDR3 has 14 amino acids. CDR1 SGHTA and CDR2 FQGNSA come from the germline V gene. The CDR3 loop is CASSLGQGAAGAFF. CDR3 DNA: TGTGCCAGCAGCCTCGGACAGGGGGCGGCGGGAGCTTTCTTT.

The V gene is TRBV28, the J gene TRBJ2-3; 13 bases are a match to TRBD2. This CDR3 has 15 residues. The V segment lost 5 bases and the J segment 4 bases; nucleotides outside the gene matches: 3. The V gene's germline CDR1 is MDHEN and CDR2 SYDVKM. CDR3 coding DNA: TGTGCCAGCAGTGGACTAGCGGGAGTCTCAGATACGCAGTATTTT. It is translated as CASSGLAGVSDTQYF.

The chain couples TRBV5-4 to TRBJ2-3; D perhaps matches TRBD2 (7 bases). CDR1 and CDR2 (germline): SGHNT, YYREEE (reference sequence). Trimming took off 0 bases at V and 6 bases at J, with 14 bases between the two ends. This CDR3 has 15 amino acids. The CDR3, as DNA: TGTGCCAGCAGCTTGGGCGGGGGCTGGGTTGATACGCAGTATTTT. The encoded protein is CASSLGGGWVDTQYF.

The chain has TRBV19 and TRBJ2-1; 9 bases are a match to TRBD2. The CDR3 is 15 residues long. V was pared by 6 bases and J by 0 bases, with 3 bases of the junction left unmatched. From germline, CDR1 is LNHDA and CDR2 SQIVND (reference sequence). The CDR3 spells CASSPTSGSYNEQFF. CDR3 sequence (DNA): TGTGCCAGTAGCCCGACTAGCGGCTCCTACAATGAGCAGTTCTTC.

This chain uses TRBV5-1 with TRBJ2-7; 7 positions agree with TRBD1. There are 15 residues in the CDR3. From germline, CDR1 is SGHRS and CDR2 YFSETQ. V was pared by 4 bases and J by 7 bases, with 14 bases of the junction left unmatched. The CDR3 nucleotides read TGCGCCAGCAGCCACCGGGACAGTTGGCAATCGGAGCAGTACTTC. It codes for CASSHRDSWQSEQYF.

This clone was detected only a few times. V and J are TRBV2 and TRBJ2-5, with D possibly matching TRBD2 (5 bases). Per the germline V gene, CDR1 is SNHLY and CDR2 is FYNNEI. The V and J ends lost 7 bases and 4 bases respectively, with 16 bases between them. CDR3 length: 14 residues. DNA of the CDR3: TGTGCCAGCACCGCCGAGGGCCTGGGAGAGACCCAGTACTTC. Its translation: CASTAEGLGETQYF.

This chain joins TRBV6-5 and TRBJ2-3; TRBD1 or TRBD2 may be the D gene (5 bases each). This CDR3 has 14 residues. The ends were cut back, 6 bases at V and 5 bases at J, with 15 bases in the middle. Germline CDR1 and CDR2: MNHEY and SVGAGI. The CDR3, as DNA: TGTGCCAGCAGGAGAGGGGTTATTGGAGATACGCAGTATTTT. This gives the protein CASRRGVIGDTQYF.

The chain employs TRBV18 and TRBJ1-5; 8 bases are shared with TRBD1. CDR3 length equals 16 residues. Germline V lookup: CDR1 KGHSH, CDR2 LQKENI. V lost 2 bases to trimming and J lost 8 bases; unmatched junction nucleotides: 11. CDR3 residues: CASSPRPPGTGEPQHF. The CDR3 coding sequence is TGTGCCAGCTCACCAAGACCCCCCGGGACAGGCGAGCCCCAGCATTTT.

V is TRBV5-1 and J is TRBJ2-7, with 10 bases that match TRBD2. After removal of 7 bases from V and 2 bases from J, the junction contained 9 bases not matched to a gene. Germline CDR1 and CDR2: SGHRS and YFSETQ. The CDR3 consists of 15 residues. The DNA for the CDR3 is TGCGCCAGCTCACCTAGCGGGAGCCGCACCTACGAGCAGTACTTC. It codes for CASSPSGSRTYEQYF.

The chain couples TRBV10-3 to TRBJ1-1; TRBD1 matches at 7 bases. Germline V gene data show CDR1 as ENHRY and CDR2 as SYGVKD. J lost 0 bases, V lost 7 bases, and 2 bases had no gene match. The CDR3 loop spans 13 amino acids. The CDR3 DNA reads as TGTGCCATCAAGGGGGCAATGAACACTGAAGCTTTCTTT. Protein: CAIKGAMNTEAFF.